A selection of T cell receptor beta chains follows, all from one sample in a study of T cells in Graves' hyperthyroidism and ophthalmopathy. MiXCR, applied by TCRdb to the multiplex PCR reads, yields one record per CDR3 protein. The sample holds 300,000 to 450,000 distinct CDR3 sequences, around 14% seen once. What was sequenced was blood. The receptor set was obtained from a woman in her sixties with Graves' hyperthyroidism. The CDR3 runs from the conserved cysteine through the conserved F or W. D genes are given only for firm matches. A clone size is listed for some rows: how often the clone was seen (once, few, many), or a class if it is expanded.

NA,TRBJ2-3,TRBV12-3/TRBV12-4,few,TGTGCCAGCAGCACAAATAGCGGCACAGATACGCAGTATTTT,CASSTNSGTDTQYF
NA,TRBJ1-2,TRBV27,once,TGTGCCAGCAGTTTATCGAGCCAGGGCGCCGGTGGCTACACCTTC,CASSLSSQGAGGYTF
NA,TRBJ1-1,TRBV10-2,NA,TGCGCCAGCAGTGAGCTACAGTACACTGAAGCTTTCTTT,CASSELQYTEAFF
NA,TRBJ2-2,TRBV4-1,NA,TGCGCCAGCAGCCTGGAGGTCGGACAGCGATCGAACACCGGGGAGCTGTTTTTT,CASSLEVGQRSNTGELFF
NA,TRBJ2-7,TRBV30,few,TGTGCCTGGAGTCCCCCCCGTACTTCGCGGGACTACGAGCAGTACTTC,CAWSPPRTSRDYEQYF
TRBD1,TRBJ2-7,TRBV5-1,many,TGCGCCAGCAGCTCGGGACAGTTGTCCTACGAGCAGTACTTC,CASSSGQLSYEQYF
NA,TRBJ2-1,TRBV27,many,TGTGCCAGCAGTCCACGGGCCACAGCGGTTGTCGACAATGAGCAGTTCTTC,CASSPRATAVVDNEQFF
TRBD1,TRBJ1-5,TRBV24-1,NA,TGTGCCACCAGTGAGACCGGACAGGGTGAGGGCAGGACCCAGCATTTT,CATSETGQGEGRTQHF
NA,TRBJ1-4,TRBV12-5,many,TGTGCTAGTGGTTTGGTACCTGTTCTGGGGCCGCGGATATCTAATGAAAAACTGTTTTTT,CASGLVPVLGPRISNEKLFF
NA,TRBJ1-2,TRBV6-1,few,TGTGCCAGCAGTACAAACGAGCATGGCTACACCTTC,CASSTNEHGYTF
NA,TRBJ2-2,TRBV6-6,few,TGTGCCAGCAGTTACAAGGCGACCGGGGAGCTGTTTTTT,CASSYKATGELFF